This T cell receptor (beta chain) was obtained from a study of OX40 agonist ivuxolimab in advanced cancers. Study-level information: The study treated patients with ivuxolimab, an agonistic anti-OX40 (CD134) antibody. In this trial design, patients received ivuxolimab intravenously at 0.01 to 10 mg/kg every 2 weeks. General study results and limits: A proportion of nonresponders additionally exhibited low normalized T-cell clonal expansion.

As to this clone: Its matching antigen is unknown.

Clones were read by immunoSEQ multiplex PCR, and TCRdb kept only the in-frame ones, dropping some. The table includes tens of thousands of clones, 94% detected once. The germline gives CDR1 SEHNR, CDR2 FQNEAQ (reference sequence). CDR3 size: 12 residues. V was clipped by 1 base and J by 4 bases, with 4 bases between them. The chain is built from TRBV7-9 and TRBJ1-2; D uncertain. This clonotype originated in an adult with an advanced solid tumor such as melanoma, head and neck, liver or kidney cancer. This material consisted of CD4+ or CD8+ T cells sorted from blood, taken in a trial of the OX40 agonist ivuxolimab. The CDR3 DNA reads TGTGCCAGCAGCTTAGAGGGCTATGGCTACACCTTC. Its translation is CASSLEGYGYTF.